A selection of T cell receptor beta chains follows, all from one sample in a study of cytomegalovirus exposure and HLA in healthy donors. The assay was immunoSEQ multiplex PCR, and TCRdb's table has in-frame clones only and misses some. The sample carries 100,000 to 150,000 clones, approximately 75% recorded once. Sequenced sample: PBMCs. These TCRs come from a woman aged 45 to 65 in good health and CMV-seronegative. CDR3s include the opening cysteine and the closing phenylalanine or tryptophan. The D gene is left open where the match is weak. Size values are once, few and many counts, or a class for expanded clones, and some rows have none.

TRBJ2-1 few TRBD1 TRBV30 TGTGCCGGTACCGGGACAGTCCACAATGAGCAGTTCTTC CAGTGTVHNEQFF
TRBJ2-1 once TRBD2 TRBV25-1 TGTGCCAGCAGTGAATATGGGGAGGGGAATGAGCAGTTCTTC CASSEYGEGNEQFF
TRBJ2-5 once TRBD2 TRBV30 TGTGCCTGGACGGGCGGGAGTATTGTAGAGACCCAGTACTTC CAWTGGSIVETQYF
TRBJ1-2 NA NA TRBV30 TGTGCCTGGAGTCGCGGTGGTGGCTACACCTTC CAWSRGGGYTF
TRBJ2-3 NA TRBD2 TRBV5-4 TGTGCCAGCAGCTCCGCCCCTAGCGGGAGCACAGATACGCAGTATTTT CASSSAPSGSTDTQYF
TRBJ2-1 NA NA TRBV27 TGTGCCAGCGGCCCCCCCCCGTCGCTGCAGTTCTTC CASGPPPSLQFF
TRBJ1-1 NA NA TRBV7-3 TGTGCCAGCAGCTTAGAGAGTCCCTACACTGAAGCTTTCTTT CASSLESPYTEAFF
TRBJ2-1 NA NA TRBV23-1 TGCGCCAGCAGTCAAAGAGGGTGGGCCTACAATGAGCAGTTCTTC CASSQRGWAYNEQFF
TRBJ2-2 few TRBD1 TRBV19 TGTGCCAGTAGTATAGGAGGGGGCGGCACCGGGGAGCTGTTTTTT CASSIGGGGTGELFF
TRBJ2-7 NA TRBD2 TRBV11-2 TGTGCCAGCAGCTTAGATCGACTAGCGGGACAGTACTTC CASSLDRLAGQYF
TRBJ2-3 once TRBD2 TRBV19 TGTGCCACCTCGTTGGGGGGGGGCACAGATACGCAGTATTTT CATSLGGGTDTQYF
TRBJ2-5 NA NA TRBV28 TGTGCCAGCACGTTTGGGGCCTCTGGGGGGGAGACCCAGTACTTC CASTFGASGGETQYF
TRBJ2-1 NA TRBD1 TRBV7-9 TGTTCCAGCAGCCTAGGGACAGGGTCCCACAATGAGCAGTTCTTC CSSSLGTGSHNEQFF
TRBJ2-5 NA TRBD2 TRBV4-3 TGCGCCAGCAGCCGGGACTACTCGGGGGGTATGGCCCAGTACTTC CASSRDYSGGMAQYF